Presented here are 13 T cell receptor beta chains from one specimen sequenced in a study of T cell repertoires in cytomegalovirus infection. For these TCRs, the target antigens are not known. TCRdb itself ran the reads through MiXCR, one entry per CDR3 protein. The table shows about 24,000 distinct CDR3 sequences, with more than 20% occurring only once. The sample was CD8+ T cells from cultured PBMCs, taken from culture after CMV antigen stimulation. The receptors here all came from a human donor in good health (CMV status not recorded). Some clones in this sample may be carry-over from other donors' samples.

This sequence joins TRBV25-1 and TRBJ1-4; D uncertain. CDR3 length equals 12 residues. CDR1 is MGHDK and CDR2 is SYGVNS in the germline V gene. V was pared by 1 base and J by 6 bases, with 3 bases between. CDR3 region: CASSEWDEKLFF. The CDR3 bases are TGTGCCAGCAGTGAATGGGATGAAAAACTGTTTTTT.

This clonotype has only a few counts. The chain has TRBV11-2 and TRBJ2-3; D is ambiguous. Trimming pared 1 base from V and 6 bases from J, leaving 8 bases between. Germline lookup yields CDR1 SGHAT and CDR2 FQNNGV. The CDR3 sequence is 13 residues long. The CDR3 region has the DNA TGTGCCAGCAGCTTAGGAGTCCCCGATACGCAGTATTTT. This sequence encodes CASSLGVPDTQYF.

This chain joins TRBV29-1 and TRBJ2-1; 15 bases line up with TRBD2. CDR1 and CDR2 (germline): SQVTM, ANQGSEA. V shed 7 bases and J 3 bases; nucleotides not matched to a gene: 7. This CDR3 spans 16 amino acids. CDR3: CSGTSGGAGYYNEQFF. The CDR3 DNA sequence: TGCAGCGGGACTAGCGGGGGGGCAGGGTACTACAATGAGCAGTTCTTC.

The chain couples TRBV6-5 to TRBJ2-3; D may be TRBD1 or TRBD2 (5 bases each). V was trimmed by 2 bases and J by 8 bases, leaving 5 bases between them. This CDR3 is 11 amino acids long. Germline V gene data show CDR1 as MNHEY and CDR2 as SVGAGI. The CDR3 nucleotides read TGTGCCAGCAGTTACGGGGGTACGCAGTATTTT. Translated: CASSYGGTQYF.

At least ten counts were recorded for this clonotype. The chain links TRBV7-9 to TRBJ1-1, with D uncertain. This CDR3 region has 13 residues. Germline CDR1 SEHNR, CDR2 FQNEAQ (reference sequence). The V gene lost 1 base and the J gene lost 4 bases, with 7 bases spanning the gap. CDR3 sequence reads: CASSLGGTTEAFF. CDR3 sequence (DNA): TGTGCCAGCAGCTTAGGTGGAACCACTGAAGCTTTCTTT.

This chain uses TRBV7-9 with TRBJ2-3; D may be TRBD1 (6 bases). The CDR3 is 18 amino acids. With 5 bases removed from V and 2 bases from J, the gap between germline ends came to 23 bases. In germline, CDR1 is SEHNR, CDR2 FQNEAQ (reference sequence). The chain's CDR3 is CASSPPVGAHFSTDTQYF. CDR3 sequence (DNA): TGTGCCAGCAGCCCCCCGGTGGGGGCTCACTTCTCCACAGATACGCAGTATTTT.

Here the CDR3 DNA reads TGCGCCAGCAGCTGGGCGGCGAACACCGGGGAGCTGTTTTTT. Translated: CASSWAANTGELFF. The rearrangement joins TRBV5-1 to TRBJ2-2; D not certain. The germline V and J ends were trimmed by 3 bases and 0 bases, with 6 bases remaining between them. CDR1 is SGHRS and CDR2 is YFSETQ in the germline V gene. The CDR3 spans 14 residues.

This clonotype was found a few times. V gene TRBV12-3 or TRBV12-4 combines with J gene TRBJ2-5, with D possibly called TRBD1 or TRBD2 (5 bases each). Deletions cut 5 bases from V and 7 bases from J, with 14 bases between. The CDR3 extends over 13 amino acids. The CDR3 here is CASSPDTGSTQYF. CDR3 coding DNA: TGTGCCAGCAGTCCGGACACGGGATCGACCCAGTACTTC.

This clonotype was found many times. This chain connects TRBV7-6 to TRBJ2-7, with 9 positions matching TRBD1. Trimming at V came to 3 bases and at J to 2 bases, leaving 8 bases not matched to a gene. Germline values: CDR1 SGHVS, CDR2 FNYEAQ. The CDR3 runs 16 residues. The CDR3 DNA reads as TGTGCCAGCAGCTTGGAGGGACAGGGTGAACCCTACGAGCAGTACTTC. It translates to CASSLEGQGEPYEQYF.

The chain has TRBV9 and TRBJ1-1, with no clear D. The V and J ends lost 6 bases and 7 bases respectively, with 13 bases between them. This CDR3 spans 12 amino acids. Germline V lookup: CDR1 SGDLS, CDR2 YYNGEE. CDR3 loop: CASTGIRGEAFF. CDR3 DNA sequence: TGTGCCAGCACTGGGATTCGGGGTGAAGCTTTCTTT.

Only a few counts were recorded for this clonotype. The chain is built from TRBV6-2 or TRBV6-3 and TRBJ2-1; TRBD1 agrees at 9 bases. The J segment lost 8 bases and the V segment lost 2 bases, leaving 10 bases of the junction unmatched. The germline V gene encodes CDR1 MNHEY and CDR2 SVGEGT. This CDR3 contains 16 residues. This CDR3 is CASSYEGTGKVDEQFF. The CDR3 region has the DNA TGTGCCAGCAGTTACGAAGGGACAGGGAAGGTCGATGAGCAGTTCTTC.

The chain couples TRBV5-4 to TRBJ2-1; 10 bases line up with TRBD2. The CDR3 length is 16 residues. V shed 1 base and J 8 bases; nucleotides not matched to a gene: 9. Germline values: CDR1 SGHNT, CDR2 YYREEE (reference sequence). CDR3 loop: CASSLRSGGAAYEQFF. The CDR3 nucleotides are TGTGCCAGCAGCTTGAGAAGCGGGGGGGCCGCCTATGAGCAGTTCTTC.

The rearrangement uses TRBV27 and TRBJ2-5, with a possible D match to TRBD1 (6 bases). Trimming took off 0 bases at V and 0 bases at J, with 8 bases between the two ends. Germline V CDR1 and CDR2: MNHEY, SMNVEV (reference sequence). The CDR3 consists of 15 residues. CDR3 in DNA: TGTGCCAGCAGTTTATCGGGACACAACCAAGAGACCCAGTACTTC. This encodes CASSLSGHNQETQYF.